These 14 T cell receptor beta chains share one sample of origin, sequenced in a study of T cell changes during pregnancy in multiple sclerosis. Assay used: immunoSEQ multiplex PCR; TCRdb lists only in-frame clones, some missing. The sample carries under 70,000 clones, roughly 88% recorded once. The input for sequencing was peripheral blood, taken in the third trimester of pregnancy. These receptors came from a female donor in good health, enrolled as a control in a pregnancy study.

The J gene is TRBJ1-2, the V gene TRBV30, with a tentative D call TRBD1 (5 bases). In germline, CDR1 is GTSNPN, CDR2 SVGIG (reference sequence). CDR3 size: 14 residues. Trimming stripped 0 bases from V and 7 bases from J, with 15 bases between. CDR3 in DNA: TGTGCCTGGAGTGTAACCCAGGGTTGGTCTGGCTACACCTTC. It codes for CAWSVTQGWSGYTF.

This rearrangement joins TRBV9 to TRBJ2-2, with D perhaps matching TRBD1 (5 bases). Looked up from germline, CDR1 is SGDLS and CDR2 is YYNGEE. This CDR3 spans 13 amino acids. Trimming pared 3 bases from V and 3 bases from J, leaving 6 bases between. The CDR3 reads CASSARDTGELFF. CDR3 nucleotide sequence: TGTGCCAGCAGCGCCAGGGACACCGGGGAGCTGTTTTTT.

V gene TRBV27 combines with J gene TRBJ1-5; D possibly corresponds to TRBD1 (5 bases). Trimming cost V 4 bases and J 11 bases, with 12 bases left between them. CDR3 size: 12 residues. Per the germline V gene, CDR1 is MNHEY and CDR2 is SMNVEV (reference sequence). In DNA form, the CDR3 reads TGTGCCAGCAGTTCGCAGGGTTTGGCCCAGCATTTT. Amino acid sequence: CASSSQGLAQHF.

The rearrangement uses TRBV4-3 and TRBJ1-2; 10 bases map to TRBD1. After removal of 0 bases from V and 2 bases from J, the junction contained 0 bases not matched to a gene. Germline V gene sequence: CDR1 LGHNA, CDR2 YSLEER. The CDR3 has 15 residues. CDR3 DNA: TGCGCCAGCAGCCAAGAGACAGGGGGCAACTATGGCTACACCTTC. It codes for CASSQETGGNYGYTF.

Here the CDR3 reads CASSQGTGAGSYEQYF. The CDR3 region has the DNA TGCGCCAGCAGCCAAGGGACAGGGGCCGGCTCCTACGAGCAGTACTTC. The chain couples TRBV4-1 to TRBJ2-7; TRBD1 aligns across 9 bases. The ends lost 1 base at V and 0 bases at J; junction bases unmatched: 4. The CDR3 is made up of 16 amino acids. The germline V gene has CDR1 MGHRA and CDR2 YSYEKL.

The chain links TRBV7-9 to TRBJ1-1; no firm D call. V shed 10 bases and J shed 1 base, with 13 bases lying between them. This CDR3 spans 13 amino acids. Germline CDR1 and CDR2: SEHNR and FQNEAQ (reference sequence). CDR3 sequence (DNA): TGTGCCACTGGGAGGCCTACGAACACTGAAGCTTTCTTT. Its translation: CATGRPTNTEAFF.

This rearrangement joins TRBV7-2 to TRBJ1-5; D is uncertain. Germline V gives CDR1 SGHTA, CDR2 FQGNSA. CDR3 length: 18 amino acids. V lost 2 bases, J lost 2 bases, and 19 bases lay in between. Here the CDR3 reads CASSLSQPIFRGNQPQHF. The CDR3 nucleotides read TGTGCCAGCAGCTTATCTCAGCCGATATTTCGGGGCAATCAGCCCCAGCATTTT.

The chain has TRBV19 and TRBJ2-5, with D tentatively TRBD1 (5 bases). CDR3 size: 14 residues. Trimming cost V 6 bases and J 0 bases, with 11 bases left between them. Germline V gene data show CDR1 as LNHDA and CDR2 as SQIVND (reference sequence). CDR3 loop: CASSPTVNQETQYF. CDR3 coding DNA: TGTGCCAGTAGCCCGACAGTTAACCAAGAGACCCAGTACTTC.

The J gene is TRBJ2-3, the V gene TRBV28; the D gene is possibly TRBD2 (6 bases). The V end lost 2 bases, the J end lost 2 bases, and 29 bases lay between the germline ends. The CDR3 has 21 residues. The germline V gene has CDR1 MDHEN and CDR2 SYDVKM. The CDR3 DNA sequence: TGTGCCAGCAGTTTAAGTCGACAACGGGGGTTAGTAGAGGGTCTCACAGATACGCAGTATTTT. Translation: CASSLSRQRGLVEGLTDTQYF.

This sequence joins TRBV11-3 and TRBJ2-3; no definite D call. V lost 1 base to trimming and J lost 0 bases, with 5 bases between them. This CDR3 is built from 14 residues. CDR1 is SGHNT and CDR2 is YENEEA in the germline V gene. DNA of the CDR3: TGTGCCAGCAGCTTAGGAGGTAGCACAGATACGCAGTATTTT. As protein: CASSLGGSTDTQYF.

V usage is TRBV11-2 and J usage is TRBJ2-7; D gene ambiguous. V shed 4 bases and J shed 0 bases, with 13 bases lying between them. From germline, CDR1 is SGHAT and CDR2 FQNNGV. The CDR3 runs to 15 residues. The CDR3 protein is CASSSLWQDSYEQYF. The DNA for the CDR3 is TGTGCCAGCAGCTCCCTCTGGCAGGACTCCTACGAGCAGTACTTC.

This clone was observed once. This chain connects TRBV4-2 to TRBJ1-4; tentatively, D is TRBD1 (5 bases). The CDR3 is 16 residues long. CDR1 is LGHNA and CDR2 is YNFKEQ in the germline V gene. Deletions cut 2 bases from V and 0 bases from J, with 10 bases between. Written as DNA, the CDR3 is TGTGCCAGCAGCCAAACAGGTGTGGCAACTAATGAAAAACTGTTTTTT. The encoded protein is CASSQTGVATNEKLFF.

V and J are TRBV5-1 and TRBJ1-1; weak D call: TRBD1 (5 bases). CDR1 and CDR2 from the germline V gene are SGHRS and YFSETQ. The CDR3 spans 15 residues. V lost 0 bases and J lost 4, with 13 bases in between. The CDR3 region has the DNA TGCGCCAGCAGCTTGGGGCAGGGATTCGTCACTGAAGCTTTCTTT. This encodes CASSLGQGFVTEAFF.

The genes are TRBV10-2 and TRBJ1-1, with D unresolved. Germline V lookup: CDR1 WSHSY, CDR2 SAAADI. The CDR3 sequence is 15 residues long. Trimming pared 2 bases from V and 1 base from J, leaving 11 bases between. The CDR3 DNA reads TGCGCCAGCAGTGAGCCAGGACTGAAGAACACTGAAGCTTTCTTT. Its translation is CASSEPGLKNTEAFF.